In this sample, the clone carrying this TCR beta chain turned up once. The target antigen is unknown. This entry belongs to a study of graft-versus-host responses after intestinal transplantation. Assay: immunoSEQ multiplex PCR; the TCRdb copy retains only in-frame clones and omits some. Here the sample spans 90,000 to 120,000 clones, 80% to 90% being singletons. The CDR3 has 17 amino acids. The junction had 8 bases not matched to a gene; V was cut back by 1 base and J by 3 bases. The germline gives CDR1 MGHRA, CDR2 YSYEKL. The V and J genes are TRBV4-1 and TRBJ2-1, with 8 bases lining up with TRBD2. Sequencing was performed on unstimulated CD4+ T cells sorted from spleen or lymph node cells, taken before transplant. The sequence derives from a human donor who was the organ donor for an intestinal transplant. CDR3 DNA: TGCGCCAGCAGCCAAGTCCCTACGGGAGGGCTCTACAATGAGCAGTTCTTC. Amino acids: CASSQVPTGGLYNEQFF.